These 20 T cell receptor beta chains were all obtained from the same sample, sequenced in a study of radiation and T cells in renal cell carcinoma (dated by TCRdb to the early 2020s). The time point label for this specimen denotes: tumor resected at nephrectomy. According to the study, the label for this sample's treatment or condition signals: treatment-naive control, cytoreductive nephrectomy. The library was built by means of the immunoSEQ multiplex PCR assay. What TCRdb holds here is the immuneACCESS table cut down to in-frame rearrangements. Part of the clones is not present; checked against another copy, under half of the missing clones reflect an unresolved V gene, and the others are unexplained. This sample gives approximately 9,400 clones in total; roughly three fifths of them show up just once. Around a tenth of the sample is held by the ten biggest clonotypes. The sample in question was tumor tissue, obtained from a patient whose treatment was nephrectomy without radiotherapy. The receptors shown here come from a man between 35 and 55 years old with renal cell carcinoma.

Only a few counts were recorded for this clone. The rearrangement uses TRBV6-4 and TRBJ2-1; unclear D gene. Germline-derived CDR1 and CDR2 are MRHNA and SNTAGT. V lost 0 bases to trimming and J lost 8 bases, with 11 bases between them. The CDR3 runs to 14 residues. The CDR3 nucleotides are TGTGCCAGCAGTGACTCAGGTCACATGGATGAGCAGTTCTTC. Amino acid sequence: CASSDSGHMDEQFF.

This clone was found a few times. The J gene is TRBJ2-1, the V gene TRBV9; 8 bases map to TRBD2. Germline V lookup: CDR1 SGDLS, CDR2 YYNGEE. V gave up 4 bases and J gave up 8 bases; unmatched junction bases: 8. This CDR3 comprises 14 residues. The CDR3 nucleotides read TGTGCCAGCAGCACCGGGACTAGAGTTGATGAGCAGTTCTTC. Its translation is CASSTGTRVDEQFF.

This clone counts as medium-sized. The chain uses TRBV7-9 and TRBJ1-1; 7 positions agree with TRBD1. V was clipped by 5 bases and J by 7 bases; unmatched bases: 4. CDR3 length: 12 amino acids. Looked up from germline, CDR1 is SEHNR and CDR2 is FQNEAQ (reference sequence). The CDR3 sequence is CASSPRQGEAFF. As DNA, the CDR3 is TGTGCCAGCAGCCCTCGACAGGGTGAAGCTTTCTTT. Combining the CDR3 with reference TRBV7-9 and TRBJ1-1 gives the whole variable domain DTGVSQNPRHKITKRGQNVTFRCDPISEHNRLYWYRQTLGQGPEFLTYFQNEAQLEKSRLLSDRFSAERPKGSFSTLEIQRTEQGDSAMYLCASSPRQGEAFFGQGTRLTVV.

A few counts support this clone. The rearrangement uses TRBV11-3 and TRBJ1-1; 7 bases align to TRBD1. Germline CDR1 SGHNT, CDR2 YENEEA. This CDR3 has 15 residues. V gave up 6 bases and J gave up 0 bases; unmatched junction bases: 7. CDR3 amino acids: CASSRETGLNTEAFF. The CDR3 DNA follows: TGTGCCAGCAGTAGAGAGACAGGGTTGAACACTGAAGCTTTCTTT.

This clone has just one count. The junction departs from the called germline gene at one end, perhaps through a read error. The gene calls are TRBV19 and TRBJ1-1; D uncertain. The CDR3 consists of 13 residues. In germline, CDR1 is LNHDA, CDR2 SQIVND (reference sequence). The CDR3 sequence is CASSLDGNTEAFF. CDR3 in DNA: TGTGCCAGTAGTTTAGACGGGAACACTGAAGCTTTCTTT.

This clone was recorded a few times. The rearrangement uses TRBV27 and TRBJ2-7; TRBD1 might be the D (6 bases). CDR3 length: 13 amino acids. CDR1 is MNHEY and CDR2 is SMNVEV in the germline V gene (reference sequence). V lost 5 bases and J lost 0, with 8 bases in between. The CDR3 is CASSQDSSYEQYF. The CDR3 nucleotides read TGTGCCAGCAGTCAGGACAGCTCCTACGAGCAGTACTTC.

This clone showed up just a few times. V usage is TRBV30 and J usage is TRBJ2-2; no firm D call. V lost 4 bases to trimming and J lost 4 bases, with 10 bases between them. Germline CDR1 reads GTSNPN; CDR2 reads SVGIG (reference sequence). There are 13 residues in the CDR3. The CDR3 region is CAWNGISTGELFF. The CDR3 DNA reads as TGTGCCTGGAATGGGATAAGCACCGGGGAGCTGTTTTTT.

The V call is TRBV6-5, the J call TRBJ2-5, with D unresolved. Germline CDR1 MNHEY, CDR2 SVGAGI. Deletions cut 5 bases from V and 5 bases from J, with 9 bases between. The CDR3 extends over 12 amino acids. The CDR3 DNA follows: TGTGCCAGCAGTGTTGGGCAGGAGACCCAGTACTTC. Its protein product is CASSVGQETQYF.

The chain is built from TRBV15 and TRBJ1-1, with unresolved D. Germline V gene data show CDR1 as LNHNV and CDR2 as YYDKDF (reference sequence). The V gene lost 1 base and the J gene lost 1 base, with 10 bases spanning the gap. CDR3 size: 15 residues. DNA of the CDR3: TGTGCCACCAGCAGAGTAGCAGGTCCGAACACTGAAGCTTTCTTT. Translation gives CATSRVAGPNTEAFF.

The chain links TRBV6-6 to TRBJ2-7; 9 bases are a match to TRBD2. V lost 0 bases to trimming and J lost 9 bases; unmatched junction nucleotides: 12. The CDR3 contains 16 residues. Germline CDR1 reads MNHNY; CDR2 reads SVGAGI (reference sequence). CDR3 sequence: CASSYSELAGTGAQYF. The CDR3 DNA reads as TGTGCCAGCAGTTACTCGGAGCTAGCGGGAACCGGGGCGCAGTACTTC.

The chain joins TRBV5-1 to TRBJ2-5; 13 bases fit TRBD2. Germline V gene lookup returns CDR1 SGHRS and CDR2 YFSETQ. V shed 4 bases, J shed 4 bases, and the junction held 7 bases outside the gene matches. The CDR3 length is 16 residues. CDR3 sequence reads: CASSTGLAGNGETQYF. CDR3 nucleotide sequence: TGCGCCAGCAGCACGGGACTAGCGGGAAATGGAGAGACCCAGTACTTC.

This clone was detected a few times. The chain employs TRBV9 and TRBJ2-1; the D is unclear. The V end lost 0 bases, the J end lost 5 bases, and 18 bases lay between the germline ends. There are 17 residues in the CDR3. CDR1 is SGDLS and CDR2 is YYNGEE in the germline V gene. As DNA, the CDR3 is TGTGCCAGCAGCGTAGAATTCGGGCCCCGCGTAAACAATGAGCAGTTCTTC. It encodes CASSVEFGPRVNNEQFF. The complete variable domain, with remaining parts taken from reference TRBV9 and TRBJ2-1, reads DSGVTQTPKHLITATGQRVTLRCSPRSGDLSVYWYQQSLDQGLQFLIQYYNGEERAKGNILERFSAQQFPDLHSELNLSSLELGDSALYFCASSVEFGPRVNNEQFFGPGTRLTVL.

The chain recombines TRBV27 with TRBJ2-5; D ambiguous. Germline V gene lookup returns CDR1 MNHEY and CDR2 SMNVEV (reference sequence). The CDR3 runs 15 residues. V shed 3 bases and J shed 5 bases, with 16 bases lying between them. CDR3 in DNA: TGTGCCAGCAGTTTTACCCTAACACCCAGGGAGACCCAGTACTTC. It yields the protein CASSFTLTPRETQYF.

This sequence joins TRBV28 and TRBJ1-5; no reliable D call. The CDR3 spans 14 residues. Germline-derived CDR1 and CDR2 are MDHEN and SYDVKM. V shed 3 bases and J shed 6 bases, with 12 bases lying between them. CDR3 nucleotides: TGTGCCAGCAGTTTCCGCGCGACTGTTCAGCCCCAGCATTTT. It is translated as CASSFRATVQPQHF.

This clone was counted between two and nine times. J is TRBJ1-1 and V is TRBV5-1; 7 positions match TRBD1. The CDR3 contains 16 residues. Germline V gives CDR1 SGHRS, CDR2 YFSETQ. J gave up 6 bases and V 0 bases, and 11 bases lay outside the gene matches. CDR3 sequence: CASSLGSSGGAPEAFF. In nucleotides, the CDR3 is TGCGCCAGCAGCTTGGGATCGTCAGGGGGTGCACCTGAAGCTTTCTTT.

There are a few counts of this clone. V gene TRBV19 combines with J gene TRBJ2-4, with D maybe TRBD2 (6 bases). From germline, CDR1 is LNHDA and CDR2 SQIVND (reference sequence). V lost 3 bases to trimming and J lost 3 bases, with 9 bases between them. The CDR3 runs to 14 residues. The chain's CDR3 is CASSIGGNKNIQYF. CDR3 in DNA: TGTGCCAGTAGTATCGGCGGGAACAAAAACATTCAGTACTTC.

A remark on this clone: The same CDR3 can be traced to other DNA sequences in this sample. This sequence joins TRBV28 and TRBJ1-5; 7 bases line up with TRBD1. Germline lookup yields CDR1 MDHEN and CDR2 SYDVKM. Trimming took 6 bases from V and 2 from J; bases not matched to a gene: 4. This CDR3 contains 14 residues. This CDR3 reads CASRRQGGNQPQHF. The CDR3 nucleotides read TGTGCCAGCAGGCGACAGGGTGGCAATCAGCCCCAGCATTTT.

The chain is built from TRBV27 and TRBJ1-2, with no clear D. The germline V and J ends were trimmed by 9 bases and 6 bases, with 14 bases remaining between them. The CDR3 contains 12 residues. Germline V gene lookup returns CDR1 MNHEY and CDR2 SMNVEV (reference sequence). The DNA for the CDR3 is TGTGCCAGTGGGCAAGGCTATGATGGCTACACCTTC. It specifies CASGQGYDGYTF.

This clone came up a few times. CDR3 sequence (DNA): TGTGCCAGCAGCTTGGGGACAGCCACCGGGGAGCTGTTTTTT. Its translation: CASSLGTATGELFF. J is TRBJ2-2 and V is TRBV7-2; 7 positions agree with TRBD1. V lost 3 bases, J lost 4 bases, and 2 bases stayed unmatched. The CDR3 loop spans 14 amino acids. Germline-derived CDR1 and CDR2 are SGHTA and FQGNSA. Supplemented by reference TRBV7-2 and TRBJ2-2, the full variable domain reads GAGVSQSPSNKVTEKGKDVELRCDPISGHTALYWYRQSLGQGLEFLIYFQGNSAPDKSGLPSDRFSAERTGGSVSTLTIQRTQQEDSAVYLCASSLGTATGELFFGEGSRLTVL.

The gene calls are TRBV27 and TRBJ1-2, with unresolved D. Between the trimmed V and J ends, which lost 7 bases and 5 bases, there was a span of 8 bases. The CDR3 is 11 residues long. CDR1 MNHEY and CDR2 SMNVEV come from the germline V gene (reference sequence). The CDR3 DNA reads TGTGCCAGCAAACGGAGGTATGGCTACACCTTC. Translating gives CASKRRYGYTF.